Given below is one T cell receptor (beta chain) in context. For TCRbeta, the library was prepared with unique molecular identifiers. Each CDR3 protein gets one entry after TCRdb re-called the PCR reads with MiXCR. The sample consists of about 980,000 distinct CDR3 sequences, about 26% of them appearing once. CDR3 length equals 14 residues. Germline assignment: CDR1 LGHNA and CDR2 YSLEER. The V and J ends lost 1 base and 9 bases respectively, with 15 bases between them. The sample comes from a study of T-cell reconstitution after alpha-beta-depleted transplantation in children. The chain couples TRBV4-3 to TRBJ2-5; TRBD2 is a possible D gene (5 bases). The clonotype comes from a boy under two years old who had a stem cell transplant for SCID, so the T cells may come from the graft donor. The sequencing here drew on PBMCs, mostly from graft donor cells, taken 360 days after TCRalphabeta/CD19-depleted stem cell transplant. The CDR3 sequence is CASSQATGSLPQYF. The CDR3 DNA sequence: TGCGCCAGCAGCCAAGCGACGGGGAGCCTGCCCCAGTACTTC.